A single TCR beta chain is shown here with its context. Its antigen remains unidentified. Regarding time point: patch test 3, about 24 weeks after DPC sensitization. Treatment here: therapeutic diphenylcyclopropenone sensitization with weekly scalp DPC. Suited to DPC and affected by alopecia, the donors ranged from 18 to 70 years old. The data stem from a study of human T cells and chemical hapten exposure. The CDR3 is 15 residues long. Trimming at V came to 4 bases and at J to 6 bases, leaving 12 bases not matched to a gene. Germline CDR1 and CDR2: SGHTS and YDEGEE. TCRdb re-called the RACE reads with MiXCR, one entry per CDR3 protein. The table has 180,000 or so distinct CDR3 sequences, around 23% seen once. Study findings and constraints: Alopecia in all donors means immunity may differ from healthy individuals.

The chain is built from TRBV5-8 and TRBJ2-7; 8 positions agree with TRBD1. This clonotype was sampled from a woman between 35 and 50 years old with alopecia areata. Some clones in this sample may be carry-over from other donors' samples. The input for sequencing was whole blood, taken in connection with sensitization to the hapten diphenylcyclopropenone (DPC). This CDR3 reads CASSVPGQATFEQYF. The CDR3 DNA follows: TGTGCCAGCAGCGTGCCGGGACAGGCTACGTTCGAGCAGTACTTC. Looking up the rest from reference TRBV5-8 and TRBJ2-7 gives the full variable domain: EAGVTQSPTHLIKTRGQQATLRCSPISGHTSVYWYQQALGLGLQFLLWYDEGEERNRGNFPPRFSGRQFPNYSSELNVNALELEDSALYLCASSVPGQATFEQYFGPGTRLTVT.